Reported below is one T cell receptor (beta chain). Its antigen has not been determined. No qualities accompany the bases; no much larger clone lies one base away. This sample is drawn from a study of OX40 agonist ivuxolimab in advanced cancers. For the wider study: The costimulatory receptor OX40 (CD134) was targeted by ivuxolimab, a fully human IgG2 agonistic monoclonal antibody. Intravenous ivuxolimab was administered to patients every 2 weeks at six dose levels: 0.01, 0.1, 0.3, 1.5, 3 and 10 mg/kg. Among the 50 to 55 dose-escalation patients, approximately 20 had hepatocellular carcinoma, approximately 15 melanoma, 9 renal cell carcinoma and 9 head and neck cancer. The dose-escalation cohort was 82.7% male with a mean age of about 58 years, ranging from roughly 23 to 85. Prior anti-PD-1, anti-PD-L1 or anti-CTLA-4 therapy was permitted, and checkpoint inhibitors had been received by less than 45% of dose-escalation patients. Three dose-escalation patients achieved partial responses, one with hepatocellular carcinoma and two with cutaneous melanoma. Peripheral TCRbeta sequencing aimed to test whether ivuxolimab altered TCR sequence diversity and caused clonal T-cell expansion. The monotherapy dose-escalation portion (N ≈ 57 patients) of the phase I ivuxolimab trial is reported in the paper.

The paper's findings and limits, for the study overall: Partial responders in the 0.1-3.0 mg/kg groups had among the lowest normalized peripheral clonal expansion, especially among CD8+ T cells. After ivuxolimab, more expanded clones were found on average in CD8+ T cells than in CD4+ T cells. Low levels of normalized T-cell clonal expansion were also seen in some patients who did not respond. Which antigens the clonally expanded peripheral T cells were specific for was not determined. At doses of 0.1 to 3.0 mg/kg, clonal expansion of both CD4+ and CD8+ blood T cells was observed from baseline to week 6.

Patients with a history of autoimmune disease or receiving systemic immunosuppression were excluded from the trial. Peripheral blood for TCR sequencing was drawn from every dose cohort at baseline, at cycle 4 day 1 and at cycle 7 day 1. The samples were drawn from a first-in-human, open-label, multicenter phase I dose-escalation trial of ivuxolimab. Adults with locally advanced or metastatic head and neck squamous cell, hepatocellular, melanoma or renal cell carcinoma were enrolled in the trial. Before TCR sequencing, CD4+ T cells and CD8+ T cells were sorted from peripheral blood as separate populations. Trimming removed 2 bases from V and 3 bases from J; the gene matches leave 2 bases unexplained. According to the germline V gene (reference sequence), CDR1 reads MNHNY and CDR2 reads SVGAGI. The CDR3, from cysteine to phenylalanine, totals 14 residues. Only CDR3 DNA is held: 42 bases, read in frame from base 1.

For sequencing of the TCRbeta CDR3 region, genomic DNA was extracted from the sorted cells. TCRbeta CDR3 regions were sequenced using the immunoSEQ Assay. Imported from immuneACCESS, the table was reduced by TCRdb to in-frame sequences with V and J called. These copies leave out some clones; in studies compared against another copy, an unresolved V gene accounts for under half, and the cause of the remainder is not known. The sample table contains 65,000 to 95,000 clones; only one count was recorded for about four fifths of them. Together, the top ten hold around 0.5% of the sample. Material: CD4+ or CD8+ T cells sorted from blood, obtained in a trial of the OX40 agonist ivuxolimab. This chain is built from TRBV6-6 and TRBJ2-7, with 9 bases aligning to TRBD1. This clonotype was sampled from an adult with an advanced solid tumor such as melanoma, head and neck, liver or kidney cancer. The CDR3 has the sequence CASSYTTGGYEQYF. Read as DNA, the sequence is TGTGCCAGCAGTTACACGACAGGGGGCTACGAGCAGTACTTC.